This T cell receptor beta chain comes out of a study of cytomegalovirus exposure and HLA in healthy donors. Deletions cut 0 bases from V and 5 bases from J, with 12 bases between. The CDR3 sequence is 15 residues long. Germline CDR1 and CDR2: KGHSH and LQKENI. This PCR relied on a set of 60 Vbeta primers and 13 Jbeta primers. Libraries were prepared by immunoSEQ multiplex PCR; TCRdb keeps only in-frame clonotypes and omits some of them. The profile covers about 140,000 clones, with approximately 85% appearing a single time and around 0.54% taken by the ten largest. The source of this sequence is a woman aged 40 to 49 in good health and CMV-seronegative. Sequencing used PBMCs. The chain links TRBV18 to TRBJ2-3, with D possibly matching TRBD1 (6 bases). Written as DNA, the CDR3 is TGTGCCAGCTCACCACCTCAGGGGAATCTAGATACGCAGTATTTT. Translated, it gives CASSPPQGNLDTQYF.